This is a list of T cell receptor beta chains from one sample in a study of blood T cell repertoires in COVID-19. Data came from immunoSEQ multiplex PCR; TCRdb stores just in-frame clones and leaves some out. The top ten clones hold less than 4% of a sample with roughly 240,000 clones, more than 85% of them seen once. The sample taken for sequencing was peripheral blood. The receptors originated from a man aged 18 to 30 with active or convalescent COVID-19. Both conserved end residues are part of each CDR3. D genes are given only for firm matches. Size is stated for part of the rows, as once, few or many counts, or as a class when the clone is expanded.

CDR3 DNA	CDR3 protein	J gene	clone size	V gene	D gene
TGTGCCAGCAGACCCGACAGGCTCCCCTCCTACGAGCAGTACTTC	CASRPDRLPSYEQYF	TRBJ2-7	-	TRBV6-5	-
TGCGCCAGCAGCTTTCGGCAGGGATTTGGAAACACCATATATTTT	CASSFRQGFGNTIYF	TRBJ1-3	-	TRBV5-1	-
TGTGCCAGCAGCTCCCGACAGGTTACCTACAATGAGCAGTTCTTC	CASSSRQVTYNEQFF	TRBJ2-1	-	TRBV28	-
TGTGCCAGCAGCTTAATGGGGGGACCAGAAGAGACCCAGTACTTC	CASSLMGGPEETQYF	TRBJ2-5	-	TRBV7-3	-
TGTGCCAGCAGCAAAGGGACAGGGGTCGACGAGCAGTACTTC	CASSKGTGVDEQYF	TRBJ2-7	-	TRBV7-2	TRBD1
TGTGCCAGCAGCTTGCTAGCAGATACCGGGGAGCTGTTTTTT	CASSLLADTGELFF	TRBJ2-2	-	TRBV7-9	-
TGTGCCAGCAGCTCCGTTACAGGGGGCAGGAGCTACGAGCAGTACTTC	CASSSVTGGRSYEQYF	TRBJ2-7	-	TRBV5-4	TRBD1
TGCAGTGCTAGTGTGTGGGGACAGGAGGATCAGCCCCAGCATTTT	CSASVWGQEDQPQHF	TRBJ1-5	-	TRBV20-1	TRBD1
TGTGCCAGCAGTCAGGGGGCTATTCAGCCCCAGCATTTT	CASSQGAIQPQHF	TRBJ1-5	-	TRBV12-3/TRBV12-4	TRBD1
TGTGCCAGCTCTGTTCGGGGGAGCACTGAAGCTTTCTTT	CASSVRGSTEAFF	TRBJ1-1	-	TRBV7-2	-
TGTGCCCTAAGAGTCGGCGGGAGAGAGCAGTTCTTC	CALRVGGREQFF	TRBJ2-1	once	TRBV6-5	TRBD2
TGTGCCAGCAGCTTGAGGTCAGGGCAGGCTGGGCAGTACTTC	CASSLRSGQAGQYF	TRBJ2-7	few	TRBV5-6	-
TGTGCCAGCAGTGAATACCTCCCTAGCGGGGTAGAGTACGAGCAGTACTTC	CASSEYLPSGVEYEQYF	TRBJ2-7	-	TRBV6-1	TRBD2
TGCGCCAGCAGCCAAGAGGTGACTAGCGGGACAAACACCGGGGAGCTGTTTTTT	CASSQEVTSGTNTGELFF	TRBJ2-2	many	TRBV4-1	TRBD2
TGTGCCAGCAGCCAAGATGTAGGGGGTTTGGGAGATTCACCCCTCCACTTT	CASSQDVGGLGDSPLHF	TRBJ1-6	-	TRBV3-1/TRBV3-2	-
TGTGCCAGCACCTTGGGACAGGTTGATTCACCCCTCCACTTT	CASTLGQVDSPLHF	TRBJ1-6	-	TRBV7-9	TRBD1
TGTGCCAGCAGCTTAGGCAGGGGAGTTGGCGAGCAGTACTTC	CASSLGRGVGEQYF	TRBJ2-7	-	TRBV11-2	-
TGCGCCAGCAGCGTTCGAGGACAGGGAAACTATGGCTACACCTTC	CASSVRGQGNYGYTF	TRBJ1-2	-	TRBV5-1	TRBD1